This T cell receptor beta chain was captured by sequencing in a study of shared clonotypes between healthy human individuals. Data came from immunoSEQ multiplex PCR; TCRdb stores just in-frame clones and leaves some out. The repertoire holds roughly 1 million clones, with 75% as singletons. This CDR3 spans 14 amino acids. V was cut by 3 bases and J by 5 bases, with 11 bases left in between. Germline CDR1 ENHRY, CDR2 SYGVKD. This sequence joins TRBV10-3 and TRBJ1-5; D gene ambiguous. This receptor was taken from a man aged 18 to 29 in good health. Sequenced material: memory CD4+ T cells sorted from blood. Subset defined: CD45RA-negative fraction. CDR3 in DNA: TGTGCCATCAGTGATACCGCCCCGGATCAGCCCCAGCATTTT. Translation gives CAISDTAPDQPQHF.